This T cell receptor (beta chain) was captured by sequencing in a study of PD-L1 blockade in urothelial cancer. Study context: Of about 29 patients, twenty-five were males with bladder-origin urothelial cancer. Of prior chemotherapy regimens, patients had received between 0 and 3. Blood analyses occurred 3 weeks (second dose) and 6 weeks post treatment start.

TCRdb's copy holds only in-frame clones and misses some; the assay was immunoSEQ multiplex PCR. The top ten clones hold around 3.6% of a sample with about 32,000 clones, 75% to 90% of them seen once. The CDR3 consists of 15 residues. J gave up 1 base and V 6 bases, and 3 bases lay outside the gene matches. Germline CDR1 reads MNHNS; CDR2 reads SASEGT. This TCR was sampled from a man aged 50 or older with urothelial cancer. The specimen was PBMCs, collected around atezolizumab (anti-PD-L1) treatment. The chain is built from TRBV6-1 and TRBJ2-5; TRBD2 matches 12 bases. As DNA, the CDR3 is TGTGCCAGCAGCGGACTAGCGGGGACCCAAGAGACCCAGTACTTC. This gives the protein CASSGLAGTQETQYF.